One sample yielded the 30 T cell receptor beta chains listed below, sequenced in a study of siplizumab effects on memory and regulatory T cells. Clones were sequenced by immunoSEQ multiplex PCR, and TCRdb holds only the in-frame ones, with some missing. The sample holds about 120,000 clones, about 94% seen once. Input material: non-Treg CD4+ T cells sorted from blood. Every receptor here comes from a human donor in good health.

The chain has TRBV29-1 and TRBJ1-1; 7 bases fit TRBD1. Germline trimming cut 5 bases from V and 0 bases from J; bases unmatched to any gene: 3. This CDR3 spans 13 amino acids. Germline V gene sequence: CDR1 SQVTM, CDR2 ANQGSEA. CDR3: CSVQGQLNTEAFF. As DNA, the CDR3 is TGCAGCGTTCAGGGACAGCTGAACACTGAAGCTTTCTTT.

This clone was picked up one time. This rearrangement joins TRBV5-4 to TRBJ2-3, with 9 bases identical to TRBD1. Germline CDR1 is SGHNT and CDR2 is YYREEE (reference sequence). The ends lost 4 bases at V and 2 bases at J; junction bases unmatched: 5. The CDR3 runs 15 residues. The CDR3 DNA sequence: TGTGCCAGCAGCACAACAGGGGGCCTCACAGATACGCAGTATTTT. Its protein is CASSTTGGLTDTQYF.

The V and J genes are TRBV4-1 and TRBJ2-7; D remains ambiguous. Germline V CDR1 and CDR2: MGHRA, YSYEKL. V was cut by 2 bases and J by 5 bases, with 13 bases left in between. This CDR3 region has 14 residues. The chain's CDR3 is CASSQPLTSDEQYF. The CDR3 nucleotides are TGCGCCAGCAGCCAACCGCTGACGTCGGACGAGCAGTACTTC.

The chain is built from TRBV5-6 and TRBJ1-5; the match to TRBD1 covers 8 bases. Looked up from germline, CDR1 is SGHDT and CDR2 is YYEEEE. Trimming took 2 bases from V and 6 from J; bases not matched to a gene: 4. This CDR3 contains 14 residues. As DNA, the CDR3 is TGTGCCAGCAGCTTTGGACAGGGCAGTCAGCCCCAGCATTTT. Its protein product is CASSFGQGSQPQHF.

The chain couples TRBV7-9 to TRBJ1-1; D uncertain. V was shortened by 5 bases and J by 10 bases, with 14 bases between the two germline ends. The germline V gene encodes CDR1 SEHNR and CDR2 FQNEAQ (reference sequence). CDR3 length: 12 amino acids. The DNA for the CDR3 is TGTGCCAGCAGCCGTGGGGAATCAGGAGCTTTCTTT. Protein product: CASSRGESGAFF.

V gene TRBV27 combines with J gene TRBJ1-2; D may be TRBD1 (6 bases). Trimming took off 5 bases at V and 8 bases at J, with 21 bases between the two ends. The CDR3 runs 15 residues. CDR1 and CDR2 (germline): MNHEY, SMNVEV (reference sequence). CDR3 protein: CASSANRAGSLGYTF. The CDR3 region has the DNA TGTGCCAGCAGTGCGAACAGGGCGGGTAGTTTGGGCTACACCTTC.

This rearrangement joins TRBV6-6 to TRBJ1-5, with no clear D. Germline values: CDR1 MNHNY, CDR2 SVGAGI (reference sequence). The V and J ends lost 0 bases and 6 bases respectively, with 12 bases between them. The CDR3 is 15 amino acids. CDR3 region: CASSYSQGRTQPQHF. CDR3 in DNA: TGTGCCAGCAGTTACTCGCAAGGGCGCACTCAGCCCCAGCATTTT.

This clone was found a few times. The genes are TRBV6-1 and TRBJ1-6; tentatively, D is TRBD1 (5 bases). CDR3 length: 15 amino acids. Trimming took off 7 bases at V and 6 bases at J, with 16 bases between the two ends. The V gene's germline CDR1 is MNHNS and CDR2 SASEGT. CDR3 sequence reads: CASTAGTSPNSPLHF. CDR3 nucleotides: TGTGCCAGCACGGCGGGGACTTCCCCTAATTCACCCCTCCACTTT.

The chain links TRBV14 to TRBJ1-1; 9 nucleotides align to TRBD1. V was clipped by 4 bases and J by 11 bases; unmatched bases: 11. CDR1 and CDR2 from the germline V gene are SGHDN and FVKESK. CDR3 length equals 14 residues. CDR3 residues: CASSPQTGGWFAFF. CDR3 coding DNA: TGTGCCAGCAGCCCTCAAACAGGGGGCTGGTTTGCTTTCTTT. Based on the CDR3 plus reference TRBV14 and TRBJ1-1, the full variable domain is EAGVTQFPSHSVIEKGQTVTLRCDPISGHDNLYWYRRVMGKEIKFLLHFVKESKQDESGMPNNRFLAERTGGTYSTLKVQPAELEDSGVYFCASSPQTGGWFAFFGQGTRLTVV.

V and J are TRBV5-1 and TRBJ2-5; 7 nucleotides align to TRBD2. Germline CDR1 SGHRS, CDR2 YFSETQ. Trimming took 0 bases from V and 3 from J; bases not matched to a gene: 2. This CDR3 spans 14 amino acids. The CDR3 loop reads CASSLGTREETQYF. DNA of the CDR3: TGCGCCAGCAGCTTGGGGACTAGGGAAGAGACCCAGTACTTC.

CDR3 sequence reads: CASTPTGTRNTIYF. The CDR3 DNA reads as TGTGCCAGTACCCCGACAGGGACCAGAAACACCATATATTTT. V usage is TRBV19 and J usage is TRBJ1-3; 7 bases align to TRBD1. The J segment lost 5 bases and the V segment lost 7 bases, leaving 8 bases of the junction unmatched. In germline, CDR1 is LNHDA, CDR2 SQIVND (reference sequence). CDR3 length: 14 residues.

This clone was detected only a few times. This rearrangement joins TRBV30 to TRBJ1-2; a possible D gene is TRBD1 (5 bases). CDR1 GTSNPN and CDR2 SVGIG come from the germline V gene (reference sequence). The V and J ends lost 5 bases and 3 bases respectively, with 10 bases between them. The length of the CDR3 is 12 residues. CDR3 in amino acids: CAWDDSDYGYTF. The CDR3 nucleotides read TGTGCCTGGGACGACAGCGACTATGGCTACACCTTC.

This sequence joins TRBV7-3 and TRBJ1-2; TRBD1 might be the D (5 bases). V was trimmed by 2 bases and J by 5 bases, leaving 9 bases between them. Looked up from germline, CDR1 is SGHTA and CDR2 is FQGTGA. CDR3 length: 13 amino acids. This CDR3 is CASSLGGTYGYTF. The CDR3 DNA follows: TGTGCCAGCAGCTTAGGGGGGACTTATGGCTACACCTTC.

The chain links TRBV10-1 to TRBJ1-1, with D tentatively TRBD1 (5 bases). V lost 10 bases to trimming and J lost 1 base, with 16 bases between them. This CDR3 comprises 14 residues. Per germline, CDR1 WNHNN and CDR2 SYGVQD (reference sequence). As DNA, the CDR3 is TGCGCCACCGGACACGAGAGGGAGAACACTGAAGCTTTCTTT. Its translation is CATGHERENTEAFF.

The chain carries TRBV7-9 and TRBJ1-2, with a tentative D call TRBD1 (5 bases). The germline V and J ends were trimmed by 1 base and 7 bases, with 10 bases remaining between them. Germline CDR1 reads SEHNR; CDR2 reads FQNEAQ (reference sequence). The CDR3 has 13 amino acids. As DNA, the CDR3 is TGTGCCAGCAGCTTAGATGGGGGTGGTGGCTACACCTTC. It encodes CASSLDGGGGYTF.

The V call is TRBV7-9, the J call TRBJ1-1; no reliable D call. CDR1 is SEHNR and CDR2 is FQNEAQ in the germline V gene (reference sequence). The CDR3 is made up of 13 amino acids. V was clipped by 5 bases and J by 0 bases, with 7 bases between them. The CDR3, as DNA: TGTGCCAGCAGCATAGACATGAACACTGAAGCTTTCTTT. It specifies CASSIDMNTEAFF. Variable domain in full (rest from reference TRBV7-9 and TRBJ1-1): DTGVSQNPRHKITKRGQNVTFRCDPISEHNRLYWYRQTLGQGPEFLTYFQNEAQLEKSRLLSDRFSAERPKGSFSTLEIQRTEQGDSAMYLCASSIDMNTEAFFGQGTRLTVV.

The rearrangement links TRBV9 to TRBJ2-5; 7 bases map to TRBD1. The J call is in doubt because the DNA end fits TRBJ2-7 better. Germline assignment: CDR1 SGDLS and CDR2 YYNGEE. The CDR3 consists of 14 residues. The CDR3 protein is CASSPGQVSYEQYF. The CDR3 DNA reads TGTGCCAGCAGCCCCGGACAGGTGTCCTACGAGCAGTACTTC.

V usage is TRBV5-1 and J usage is TRBJ1-2; perhaps TRBD1 as D (5 bases). Trimming stripped 4 bases from V and 2 bases from J, with 15 bases between. This CDR3 comprises 15 residues. Germline CDR1 is SGHRS and CDR2 is YFSETQ. In DNA, the CDR3 is TGCGCCAGCAGCCCCCTCCCGACAGAAAACTATGGCTACACCTTC. It codes for CASSPLPTENYGYTF.

The V and J genes are TRBV7-2 and TRBJ2-7, with no clear D. Trimming stripped 1 base from V and 2 bases from J, with 9 bases between. The germline V gene encodes CDR1 SGHTA and CDR2 FQGNSA. The CDR3 length is 14 residues. CDR3 DNA sequence: TGTGCCAGCAGCTTAGGGCAGACACCCTACGAGCAGTACTTC. Encoded protein: CASSLGQTPYEQYF.

This clone occurred once. This chain links TRBV5-1 with TRBJ2-7, with TRBD2 identical over 13 bases. This CDR3 region has 16 residues. V was pared by 2 bases and J by 0 bases, with 2 bases of the junction left unmatched. Germline CDR1 SGHRS, CDR2 YFSETQ. CDR3 sequence (DNA): TGCGCCAGCAGCTTAAGGACTAGCGGGAGCTCCTACGAGCAGTACTTC. Its protein is CASSLRTSGSSYEQYF.

This chain uses TRBV19 with TRBJ1-2; no reliable D call. Per germline, CDR1 LNHDA and CDR2 SQIVND (reference sequence). The CDR3 is made up of 16 amino acids. Trimming took 5 bases from V and 5 from J, leaving 21 bases between them. CDR3 DNA: TGTGCCAGTAGTCCCCGGTGGGAAGCGCCTGGGTATGGCTACACCTTC. Translation gives CASSPRWEAPGYGYTF.

The rearrangement links TRBV6-1 to TRBJ1-6, with D perhaps TRBD1 (6 bases). In germline, CDR1 is MNHNS, CDR2 SASEGT. Trimming shortened V by 4 bases and J by 6 bases, and 10 bases separated the two germline ends. The CDR3 has 14 residues. For the CDR3, the DNA is TGTGCCAGCAGTGCCAGGGGTAGTAATTCACCCCTCCACTTT. Translated: CASSARGSNSPLHF.

The V call is TRBV27, the J call TRBJ1-1, with no clear D. The V gene's germline CDR1 is MNHEY and CDR2 SMNVEV (reference sequence). CDR3 length: 16 residues. Trimming left V 4 bases short and J 0 bases short, with 15 bases between. CDR3 in DNA: TGTGCCAGCAGTTCTATCAGGTGGCCTATGAACACTGAAGCTTTCTTT. Translating gives CASSSIRWPMNTEAFF.

The genes are TRBV2 and TRBJ1-1; D unresolved. The CDR3 loop spans 12 amino acids. Between the trimmed V and J ends, which lost 4 bases and 7 bases, there was a span of 10 bases. Germline CDR1 and CDR2: SNHLY and FYNNEI. CDR3 DNA sequence: TGTGCCAGCAGTGGATGGGCCGTTGAAGCTTTCTTT. The encoded protein is CASSGWAVEAFF. Filled out from reference TRBV2 and TRBJ1-1, the complete variable domain reads EPEVTQTPSHQVTQMGQEVILRCVPISNHLYFYWYRQILGQKVEFLVSFYNNEISEKSEIFDDQFSVERPDGSNFTLKIRSTKLEDSAMYFCASSGWAVEAFFGQGTRLTVV.

This clone occurred once. The J gene is TRBJ1-1, the V gene TRBV11-2; no reliable D call. V was shortened by 3 bases and J by 4 bases, with 3 bases between the two germline ends. The CDR3 length is 11 residues. Germline CDR1 reads SGHAT; CDR2 reads FQNNGV. The CDR3 sequence: CASSLLTEAFF. The CDR3 nucleotides are TGTGCCAGCAGCTTGCTCACTGAAGCTTTCTTT. Full variable domain (outside the CDR3, taken from reference TRBV11-2 and TRBJ1-1): EAGVAQSPRYKIIEKRQSVAFWCNPISGHATLYWYQQILGQGPKLLIQFQNNGVVDDSQLPKDRFSAERLKGVDSTLKIQPAKLEDSAVYLCASSLLTEAFFGQGTRLTVV.

In this sample, this clone turned up once. This chain joins TRBV6-5 and TRBJ1-5; D is undetermined. CDR1 is MNHEY and CDR2 is SVGAGI in the germline V gene. V dropped 1 base and J dropped 1 base, with 8 bases sitting between them. The CDR3 runs 15 residues. CDR3 bases: TGTGCCAGCAGTTACTACGGAGGGAGCAATCAGCCCCAGCATTTT. Encoded protein: CASSYYGGSNQPQHF.

The rearrangement joins TRBV6-5 to TRBJ2-7, with a possible D match to TRBD2 (5 bases). V shed 4 bases and J shed 3 bases, with 13 bases lying between them. This CDR3 has 14 amino acids. The germline V gene has CDR1 MNHEY and CDR2 SVGAGI. The CDR3 sequence is CASSLPVGSYEQYF. DNA for the CDR3: TGTGCCAGCAGTTTACCGGTAGGGAGCTACGAGCAGTACTTC.

This clone was seen just once. The CDR3 coding sequence is TGTGCCAGTAGTATTTGGGACAGGGGGCGAACGGGCTATGGCTACACCTTC. It codes for CASSIWDRGRTGYGYTF. The chain employs TRBV19 and TRBJ1-2; 12 nucleotides line up with TRBD1. CDR3 size: 17 residues. V shed 3 bases and J 4 bases; nucleotides not matched to a gene: 9. The germline V gene has CDR1 LNHDA and CDR2 SQIVND (reference sequence).

This chain uses TRBV9 with TRBJ2-4; 8 nucleotides align to TRBD1. The CDR3 sequence is 12 residues long. CDR1 and CDR2 (germline): SGDLS, YYNGEE. V was clipped by 4 bases and J by 13 bases; unmatched bases: 7. The chain's CDR3 is CASSMSQGEQYF. The DNA of the CDR3 is TGTGCCAGCAGCATGTCACAGGGGGAACAGTACTTC.

V and J are TRBV7-8 and TRBJ2-7; TRBD1 matches at 11 bases. Per germline, CDR1 SGHVS and CDR2 FQNEAQ. The CDR3 consists of 14 residues. V shed 5 bases and J 4 bases; nucleotides not matched to a gene: 4. The CDR3 coding sequence is TGTGCCAGCAGCCCCGGACAGGGGGCTTACGAGCAGTACTTC. This translates into CASSPGQGAYEQYF.